These T cell receptor beta chains were read from a single sample in a study of blood T cell repertoires in COVID-19. Repertoires were generated with immunoSEQ multiplex PCR, while TCRdb's copy carries only in-frame clones and drops some. The sample consists of roughly 66,000 clones, around 82% of them appearing once. Sequences were obtained from peripheral blood. All receptors derive from a man in his 60s with acute or convalescent COVID-19. The CDR3 runs from the conserved cysteine through the conserved F or W. The order of the fields is clone size, V gene, D gene, J gene, CDR3 protein, CDR3 DNA. A D gene is named only where the DNA matches it firmly. Part of the rows lack a size; the others show once, few, many or a class for expanded clones.

clone_size: .; v_call: TRBV19; d_call: .; j_call: TRBJ1-5; cdr3_aa: CASSIIRGGQPQHF; cdr3_nt: TGTGCCAGTAGTATAATCCGGGGAGGCCAGCCCCAGCATTTT
clone_size: once; v_call: TRBV9; d_call: .; j_call: TRBJ1-1; cdr3_aa: CASSVVSETEAFF; cdr3_nt: TGTGCCAGCAGCGTAGTGTCTGAGACTGAAGCTTTCTTT
clone_size: .; v_call: TRBV2; d_call: .; j_call: TRBJ1-4; cdr3_aa: CAYRGREGGNEKLFF; cdr3_nt: TGTGCCTACCGCGGGAGAGAAGGGGGTAATGAAAAACTGTTTTTT
clone_size: few; v_call: TRBV10-3; d_call: .; j_call: TRBJ1-2; cdr3_aa: CAISEAGSYGYTF; cdr3_nt: TGTGCCATCAGTGAGGCGGGTAGCTATGGCTACACCTTC
clone_size: .; v_call: TRBV19; d_call: TRBD2; j_call: TRBJ2-1; cdr3_aa: CARRSGLAGGEKDNEQFF; cdr3_nt: TGTGCCAGAAGGAGTGGACTAGCGGGGGGGGAAAAGGACAATGAGCAGTTCTTC
clone_size: .; v_call: TRBV6-2/TRBV6-3; d_call: TRBD1; j_call: TRBJ1-6; cdr3_aa: CASTPGGYSPLHF; cdr3_nt: TGTGCCAGCACCCCAGGGGGCTACTCACCCCTCCACTTT
clone_size: few; v_call: TRBV5-1; d_call: .; j_call: TRBJ1-6; cdr3_aa: CASSGDLDSPLHF; cdr3_nt: TGCGCCAGCAGCGGGGACTTAGATTCACCCCTCCACTTT
clone_size: .; v_call: TRBV10-2; d_call: TRBD1; j_call: TRBJ2-1; cdr3_aa: CASSRGQGGSGNEQFF; cdr3_nt: TGCGCCAGCAGCAGAGGACAGGGTGGGTCTGGGAATGAGCAGTTCTTC
clone_size: .; v_call: TRBV5-6; d_call: TRBD1; j_call: TRBJ2-1; cdr3_aa: CASSLDTGAYYNEQFF; cdr3_nt: TGTGCCAGCAGCTTGGACACAGGGGCGTATTACAATGAGCAGTTCTTC
clone_size: .; v_call: TRBV5-8; d_call: TRBD1; j_call: TRBJ1-5; cdr3_aa: CASSRGTGVDQPQHF; cdr3_nt: TGTGCCAGCAGCCGGGGGACAGGGGTAGATCAGCCCCAGCATTTT